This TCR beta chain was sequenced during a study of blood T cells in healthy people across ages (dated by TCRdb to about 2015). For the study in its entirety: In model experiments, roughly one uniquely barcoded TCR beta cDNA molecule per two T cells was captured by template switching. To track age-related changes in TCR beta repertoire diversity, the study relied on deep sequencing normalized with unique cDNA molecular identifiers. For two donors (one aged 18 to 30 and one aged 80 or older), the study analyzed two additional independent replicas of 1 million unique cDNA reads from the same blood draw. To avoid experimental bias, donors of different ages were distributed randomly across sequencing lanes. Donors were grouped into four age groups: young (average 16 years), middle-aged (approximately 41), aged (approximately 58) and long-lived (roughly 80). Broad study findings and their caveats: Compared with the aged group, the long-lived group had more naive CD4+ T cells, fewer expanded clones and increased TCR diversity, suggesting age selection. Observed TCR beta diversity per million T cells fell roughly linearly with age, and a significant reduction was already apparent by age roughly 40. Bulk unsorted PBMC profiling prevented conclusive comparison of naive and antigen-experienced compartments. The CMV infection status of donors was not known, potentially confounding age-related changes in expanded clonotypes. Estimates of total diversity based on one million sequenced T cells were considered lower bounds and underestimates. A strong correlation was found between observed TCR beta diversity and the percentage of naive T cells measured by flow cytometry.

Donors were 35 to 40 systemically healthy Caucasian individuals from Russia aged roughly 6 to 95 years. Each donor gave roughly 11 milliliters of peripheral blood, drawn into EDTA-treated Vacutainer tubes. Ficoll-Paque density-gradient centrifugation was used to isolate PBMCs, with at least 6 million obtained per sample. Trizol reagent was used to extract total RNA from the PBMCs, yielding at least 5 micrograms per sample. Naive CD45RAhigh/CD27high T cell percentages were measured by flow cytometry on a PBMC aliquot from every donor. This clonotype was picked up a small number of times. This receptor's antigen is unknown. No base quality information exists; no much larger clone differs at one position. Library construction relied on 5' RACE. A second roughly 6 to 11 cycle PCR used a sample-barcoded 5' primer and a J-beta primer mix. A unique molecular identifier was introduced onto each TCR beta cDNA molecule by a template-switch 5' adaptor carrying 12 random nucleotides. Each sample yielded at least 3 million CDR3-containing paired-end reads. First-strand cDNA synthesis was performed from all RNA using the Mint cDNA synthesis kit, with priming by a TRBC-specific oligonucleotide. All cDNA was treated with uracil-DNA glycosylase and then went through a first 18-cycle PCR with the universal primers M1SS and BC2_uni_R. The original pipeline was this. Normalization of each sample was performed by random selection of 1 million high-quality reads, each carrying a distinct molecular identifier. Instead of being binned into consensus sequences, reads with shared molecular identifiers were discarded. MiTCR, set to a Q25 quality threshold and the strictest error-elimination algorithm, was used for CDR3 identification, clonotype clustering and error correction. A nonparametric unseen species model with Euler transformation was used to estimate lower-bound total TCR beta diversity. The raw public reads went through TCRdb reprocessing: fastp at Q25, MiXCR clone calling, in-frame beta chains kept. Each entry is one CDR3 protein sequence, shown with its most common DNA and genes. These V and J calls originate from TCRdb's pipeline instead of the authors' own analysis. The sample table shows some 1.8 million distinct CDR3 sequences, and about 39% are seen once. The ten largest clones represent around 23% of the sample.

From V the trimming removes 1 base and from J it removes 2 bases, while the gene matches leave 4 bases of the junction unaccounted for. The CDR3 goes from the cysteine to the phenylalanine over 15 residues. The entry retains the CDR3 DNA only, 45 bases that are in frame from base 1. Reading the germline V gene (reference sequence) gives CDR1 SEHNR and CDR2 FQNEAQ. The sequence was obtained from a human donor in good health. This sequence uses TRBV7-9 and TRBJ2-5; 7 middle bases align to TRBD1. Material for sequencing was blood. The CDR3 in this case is CASSLETGQQETQYF. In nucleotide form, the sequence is TGTGCCAGCAGCTTAGAAACGGGACAGCAAGAGACCCAGTACTTC. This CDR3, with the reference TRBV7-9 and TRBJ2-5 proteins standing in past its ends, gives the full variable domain DTGVSQNPRHKITKRGQNVTFRCDPISEHNRLYWYRQTLGQGPEFLTYFQNEAQLEKSRLLSDRFSAERPKGSFSTLEIQRTEQGDSAMYLCASSLETGQQETQYFGPGTRLLVL.